Following are 10 T cell receptor beta chains from one sample sequenced in a study of blood T cell repertoires in COVID-19. The repertoire was sequenced with immunoSEQ multiplex PCR; TCRdb's copy has only in-frame clones and lacks some. The sample gives around 380,000 clones, over 75% of which show up once; about 1.5% is in the top ten. Sequenced input: PBMCs or T cells enriched from blood (not recorded which). Receptors were obtained from a man younger than 40 who had recovered from COVID-19.

V and J are TRBV9 and TRBJ1-1; unclear D gene. The CDR3 sequence is 10 residues long. The germline V and J ends were trimmed by 6 bases and 11 bases, with 11 bases remaining between them. Germline assignment: CDR1 SGDLS and CDR2 YYNGEE. The CDR3 protein is CASKRGYAFF. DNA of the CDR3: TGTGCCAGCAAACGCGGGTATGCTTTCTTT.

The chain links TRBV5-8 to TRBJ1-1, with D possibly TRBD1 on 5 matching bases. CDR3 length: 11 amino acids. Germline-derived CDR1 and CDR2 are SGHTS and YDEGEE. V lost 2 bases and J lost 11, with 10 bases in between. CDR3 DNA sequence: TGTGCCAGCAGCTTCATAGGGGCTGCTTTCTTT. This translates into CASSFIGAAFF.

The rearrangement uses TRBV30 and TRBJ2-6; D gene uncertain. Trimming took 4 bases from V and 5 from J, leaving 12 bases between them. Germline CDR1 reads GTSNPN; CDR2 reads SVGIG (reference sequence). This CDR3 comprises 14 residues. DNA of the CDR3: TGTGCCTGGAACCCAAGCCAAAGGGCCAACGTCCTGACTTTC. This translates into CAWNPSQRANVLTF. The full variable domain, its missing parts supplied by reference TRBV30 and TRBJ2-6, is SQTIHQWPATLVQPVGSPLSLECTVEGTSNPNLYWYRQAAGRGLQLLFYSVGIGQISSEVPQNLSASRPQDRQFILSSKKLLLSDSGFYLCAWNPSQRANVLTFGAGSRLTVL.

This chain joins TRBV10-3 and TRBJ2-1; 8 bases are shared with TRBD1. This CDR3 comprises 14 residues. V gave up 4 bases and J gave up 10 bases; unmatched junction bases: 9. Germline lookup yields CDR1 ENHRY and CDR2 SYGVKD. The CDR3 DNA is TGTGCCATCAGTGCTCAGGGGGCGCGTCGGGAGCAGTTCTTC. It encodes CAISAQGARREQFF.

V usage is TRBV6-2 or TRBV6-3 and J usage is TRBJ2-5; unclear D gene. The CDR3 runs to 13 residues. Germline V gene sequence: CDR1 MNHEY, CDR2 SVGEGT. The germline V and J ends were trimmed by 6 bases and 4 bases, with 12 bases remaining between them. The CDR3 DNA sequence: TGTGCCAGCAGCCGCGCTATGCGAGAGACCCAGTACTTC. Amino acids: CASSRAMRETQYF.

A word on this clone: Other DNA sequences in this specimen translate into the identical CDR3. This chain links TRBV18 with TRBJ1-1; 9 bases align to TRBD1. V shed 5 bases, J shed 5 bases, and the junction held 3 bases outside the gene matches. The CDR3 runs to 13 residues. Germline V gives CDR1 KGHSH, CDR2 LQKENI. Here the CDR3 reads CASSMTGGTEAFF. The CDR3, as DNA: TGTGCCAGCTCAATGACAGGGGGGACTGAAGCTTTCTTT.

V gene TRBV5-6 combines with J gene TRBJ2-7; TRBD2 agrees at 9 bases. Germline V gives CDR1 SGHDT, CDR2 YYEEEE. The CDR3 loop spans 16 amino acids. The V segment lost 2 bases and the J segment 0 bases; nucleotides outside the gene matches: 6. CDR3 sequence: CASSLSRGGSSYEQYF. In DNA form, the CDR3 reads TGTGCCAGCAGCTTATCGCGGGGGGGGAGCTCCTACGAGCAGTACTTC.

This clone was picked up one time. The chain combines TRBV27 with TRBJ1-2; 10 bases fit TRBD1. The CDR3 sequence is 15 residues long. J lost 3 bases, V lost 6 bases, and 7 bases had no gene match. CDR1 and CDR2 from the germline V gene are MNHEY and SMNVEV (reference sequence). The CDR3 sequence is CASRTTGGGYYGYTF. The CDR3 DNA sequence: TGTGCCAGCAGGACGACAGGGGGCGGCTACTATGGCTACACCTTC.

The chain couples TRBV5-1 to TRBJ1-6, with D possibly TRBD1 on 6 matching bases. The CDR3 is 17 residues long. The V end lost 4 bases, the J end lost 6 bases, and 20 bases lay between the germline ends. The germline CDR1 and CDR2 sequences are SGHRS and YFSETQ. CDR3 nucleotides: TGCGCCAGCAGCCCCGGGACATCAAACGTCCGTAATTCACCCCTCCACTTT. Its translation: CASSPGTSNVRNSPLHF. Combining the CDR3 with reference TRBV5-1 and TRBJ1-6 gives the whole variable domain KAGVTQTPRYLIKTRGQQVTLSCSPISGHRSVSWYQQTPGQGLQFLFEYFSETQRNKGNFPGRFSGRQFSNSRSEMNVSTLELGDSALYLCASSPGTSNVRNSPLHFGNGTRLTVT.

This clone appeared a single time. The chain is built from TRBV7-9 and TRBJ1-1; 7 bases match TRBD1. The CDR3 covers 14 residues. Germline CDR1 and CDR2: SEHNR and FQNEAQ (reference sequence). After removal of 5 bases from V and 6 bases from J, the junction contained 9 bases not matched to a gene. DNA of the CDR3: TGTGCCAGCAGCCTGGACAGGTTTCCCTCTGAAGCTTTCTTT. This codes for CASSLDRFPSEAFF.